This TCR beta chain appears in the sequencing data of a study of blood T cell repertoires in COVID-19. Study details: The study drew acute and convalescent COVID-19 samples from the United States, Italy and Spain. PBMCs, B-cell-depleted T cells, or T cells were the source of the cDNA or gDNA that made up the material.

Per germline, CDR1 KGHSH and CDR2 LQKENI. The CDR3 is made up of 15 amino acids. Trimming cost V 3 bases and J 3 bases, with 15 bases left between them. Original analysis: Using reference gene primer amplification, nucleated cell counts were estimated. Assay: immunoSEQ multiplex PCR; the TCRdb copy retains only in-frame clones and omits some. That table furnishes V, J and clone size, whereas the DNA furnished D and trimming. This table has under 250,000 clones, more than 65% appearing once. This sequence joins TRBV18 and TRBJ2-7, with D unresolved. This receptor was identified in a human donor in a cohort sampled during active COVID-19. Material: peripheral blood. For the CDR3, the DNA is TGTGCCAGCTCACCTAAGGCAGGTGGATTCTACGAGCAGTACTTC. Residues: CASSPKAGGFYEQYF.